This T cell receptor beta chain comes out of a study of T-cell reconstitution after alpha-beta-depleted transplantation in children. Library preparation (for TCRbeta) was performed with unique molecular identifiers. TCRdb re-analysed the PCR reads in MiXCR, keeping a single row per CDR3 protein. The repertoire holds some 530,000 distinct CDR3 sequences, with around 12% as singletons. The CDR3 totals 14 residues. V was clipped by 5 bases and J by 4 bases, with 16 bases between them. Germline V gene sequence: CDR1 SGHRS, CDR2 YFSETQ. This clonotype was counted ten times or more. This clonotype was sampled from a human donor who donated a stem cell graft to a child with combined immunodeficiency. V and J are TRBV5-1 and TRBJ2-7, with D perhaps assigned TRBD1 or TRBD2 (5 bases each). Sample: PBMCs from the stem cell graft donor, taken from the stem cell graft. The CDR3, as DNA: TGCGCCAGCAGGTCGACCGGGACCGATTACGAGCAGTACTTC. Translating it yields CASRSTGTDYEQYF. The complete variable domain, with remaining parts taken from reference TRBV5-1 and TRBJ2-7, reads KAGVTQTPRYLIKTRGQQVTLSCSPISGHRSVSWYQQTPGQGLQFLFEYFSETQRNKGNFPGRFSGRQFSNSRSEMNVSTLELGDSALYLCASRSTGTDYEQYFGPGTRLTVT.